Listed here is a single T cell receptor (beta chain). The germline gives CDR1 LGHDT, CDR2 YNNKEL (reference sequence). CDR3 length: 15 amino acids. With V trimmed by 1 base and J by 4 bases, 4 bases remained unmatched. This specimen comes from a study of blood T cells in healthy people across ages. PCR was performed a second time for roughly 7 to 11 cycles using a sample-barcoded 5' primer and a J-beta primer mix. TCRdb recomputed calls from the 5' RACE reads with MiXCR, one row per CDR3 protein. The sample shows 600,000 to 900,000 distinct CDR3 sequences, roughly 24% of them seen only once. These data are also associated with another study on T cells of mothers and their children. This second report adds: Among related mother-child pairs, overlap was slightly higher than in unrelated pairs, though not significantly.

The receptor was derived from a boy aged 5-17 years in good health. The sequenced material came from blood. The rearrangement joins TRBV3-1 to TRBJ2-3; TRBD2 matches at 8 bases. The CDR3 protein is CASSQAGGRADTQYF. The CDR3 DNA reads as TGTGCCAGCAGCCAAGCGGGGGGGCGGGCAGATACGCAGTATTTT.